The 7 T cell receptor beta chains given below trace back to one sample, sequenced in a study of blood T cells in healthy people across ages. A J-beta primer mix and a sample-barcoded 5' primer were used in a second PCR of about 7 to 12 cycles. Via MiXCR, TCRdb re-called the 5' RACE reads, giving one row per CDR3 protein. The sample has some 1.8 million distinct CDR3 sequences; 30% to 40% are singletons. The sequencing input was blood. Receptors originate from a human donor in good health.

Here the CDR3 DNA reads TGTGCCAGCAGCTCTCAACATAGGGAGACCCAGTACTTC. It translates to CASSSQHRETQYF. The genes are TRBV7-2 and TRBJ2-5; D unresolved. CDR1 is SGHTA and CDR2 is FQGNSA in the germline V gene. CDR3 size: 13 residues. Trimming took off 4 bases at V and 5 bases at J, with 11 bases between the two ends.

The chain links TRBV4-2 to TRBJ1-1; tentative D call: TRBD1 (6 bases). V lost 0 bases, J lost 4 bases, and 12 bases lay in between. Germline lookup yields CDR1 LGHNA and CDR2 YNFKEQ. CDR3 length equals 15 residues. CDR3 DNA: TGTGCCAGCAGCCAAGATCAGGGGATGAGCACTGAAGCTTTCTTT. Translating gives CASSQDQGMSTEAFF.

In its sample, this clonotype was seen a few times. The chain carries TRBV7-8 and TRBJ1-2, with D possibly matching TRBD1 (5 bases). The length of the CDR3 is 16 residues. Trimming removed 4 bases at V and 1 base at J, with 16 bases between. The germline gives CDR1 SGHVS, CDR2 FQNEAQ. This CDR3 is CASSYAGAGINYGYTF. The CDR3 DNA follows: TGTGCCAGCAGCTACGCTGGGGCAGGGATTAACTATGGCTACACCTTC.

This clonotype was counted between two and nine times. This chain uses TRBV12-5 with TRBJ2-1, with 9 bases fitting TRBD2. CDR1 and CDR2 from the germline V gene are LGHNT and FRNRAP. This CDR3 has 15 amino acids. J gave up 4 bases and V 5 bases, and 6 bases lay outside the gene matches. The CDR3 here is CASGDTSGLYNEQFF. Written as DNA, the CDR3 is TGTGCTAGTGGTGACACTAGCGGGCTGTACAATGAGCAGTTCTTC.

The gene calls are TRBV7-9 and TRBJ1-5; 11 nucleotides line up with TRBD1. In germline, CDR1 is SEHNR, CDR2 FQNEAQ (reference sequence). The ends lost 3 bases at V and 0 bases at J; junction bases unmatched: 10. CDR3 length equals 19 residues. The CDR3 coding sequence is TGTGCCAGCAGCTTCGGGACAGGGGGACTTCTGGGTAGCAATCAGCCCCAGCATTTT. Protein sequence: CASSFGTGGLLGSNQPQHF.

Notes on this clonotype: This may come from a read error, since a much larger clone is one base off. The chain couples TRBV5-1 to TRBJ1-2; D remains unclear. Per the germline V gene, CDR1 is SGHRS and CDR2 is YFSETQ. CDR3 length: 14 amino acids. Written as DNA, the CDR3 is TGCGCCCGCAGCCCTTTTAATTGGCGGGATGGCTACACCTTC. Its translation: CARSPFNWRDGYTF.

The table lists this clonotype with a few counts. The V gene is TRBV9, the J gene TRBJ2-1; the D gene is possibly TRBD2 (5 bases). Germline CDR1 is SGDLS and CDR2 is YYNGEE. The CDR3 spans 16 residues. V lost 0 bases and J lost 4, with 14 bases in between. For the CDR3, the DNA is TGTGCCAGCAGCGTAGCGGGCAGTACGGGATACAATGAGCAGTTCTTC. This codes for CASSVAGSTGYNEQFF.